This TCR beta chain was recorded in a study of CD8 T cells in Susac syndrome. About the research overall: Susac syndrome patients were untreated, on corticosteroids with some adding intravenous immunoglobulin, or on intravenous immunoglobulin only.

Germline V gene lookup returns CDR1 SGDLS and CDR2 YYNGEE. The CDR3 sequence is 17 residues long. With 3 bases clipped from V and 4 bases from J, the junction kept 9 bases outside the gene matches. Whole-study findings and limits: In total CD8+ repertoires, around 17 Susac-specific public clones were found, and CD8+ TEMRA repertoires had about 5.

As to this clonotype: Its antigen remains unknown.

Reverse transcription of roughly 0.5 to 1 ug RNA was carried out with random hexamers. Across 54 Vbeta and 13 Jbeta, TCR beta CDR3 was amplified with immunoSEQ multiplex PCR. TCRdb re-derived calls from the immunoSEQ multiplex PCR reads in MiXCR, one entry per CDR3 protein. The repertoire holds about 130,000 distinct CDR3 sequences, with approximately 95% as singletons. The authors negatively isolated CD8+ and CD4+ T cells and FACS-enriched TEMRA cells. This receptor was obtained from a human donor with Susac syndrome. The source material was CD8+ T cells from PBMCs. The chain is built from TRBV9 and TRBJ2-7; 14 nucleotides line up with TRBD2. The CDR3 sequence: CASSAPGTSGSLYEQYF. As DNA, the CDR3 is TGTGCCAGCAGCGCCCCGGGGACTAGCGGGAGTTTATACGAGCAGTACTTC.